This is a list of T cell receptor beta chains from one sample in a study of blood T cells in healthy people across ages. TCRdb itself ran the 5' RACE reads through MiXCR, one entry per CDR3 protein. The table has around 800,000 distinct CDR3 sequences, 44% seen once. The material sequenced was blood. The receptors stem from a man between 60 and 70 years old in good health. Both conserved end residues are part of each CDR3.

>TRBJ2-7|TRBV5-5
CASSFPGDRTYEQYF
>TRBJ2-5|TRBV7-2
CASSFAGVWETQYF
>TRBJ2-1|TRBV4-2
CASSQEWRGNNEQFF
>TRBJ1-1|TRBV5-1
CASSNEGGTEAFF
>TRBJ1-2|TRBV20-1
CSANSGTPYGYTF
>TRBJ2-3|TRBV12-3/TRBV12-4
CASHGQGKDTQYF
>TRBJ2-5|TRBV5-1
CASRSPGQETQYF
>TRBJ2-2|TRBV27
CASSPQQNTGELFF
>TRBJ2-3|TRBV28
CASSPGRDPDTQYF
>TRBJ2-5|TRBV6-5
CASSYPNYDRTGPQETQYF
>.|TRBV9
CASSVGIGSSYEQYF
>TRBJ2-3|TRBV4-3
CASSRGDGGTDTQYF
>TRBJ2-1|TRBV5-1
CASTMAGGDRQFF
>TRBJ2-1|TRBV4-1
CASSPPPERGHNEQFF
>TRBJ2-6|TRBV2
CASSEASFSSSGANVLTF
>.|TRBV18
CASSQDRGGAYEQYF
>TRBJ1-1|TRBV2
CASTERRAENTEAFF
>TRBJ2-5|TRBV30
CAWSVSVSAKQYF
>TRBJ2-3|TRBV14
CASSQAKFTSGGIPDTQYF
>TRBJ2-1|TRBV6-5
CASSYSWGGYNEQFF
>TRBJ2-7|TRBV5-1
CASSYRQATSYEQYF
>TRBJ2-4|TRBV20-1
CSATLPGHGIQYF
>TRBJ2-3|TRBV7-2
CASSATSTSTDTQYF
>TRBJ2-5|TRBV20-1
CSATSQGARVETQYF
>TRBJ2-6|TRBV6-2/TRBV6-3
CASRPDRISGANVLTF
>TRBJ2-2|TRBV7-2
CASSRISGANTGELFF
>TRBJ1-5|TRBV6-6
CASSPADQPQHF